Shown below are 23 T cell receptor beta chains from a single sample sequenced in a study of shared clonotypes between healthy human individuals. The repertoire was sequenced with immunoSEQ multiplex PCR; TCRdb's copy has only in-frame clones and lacks some. The sample consists of 850,000 to 1,200,000 clones, about 76% of them appearing once. Sequencing used memory CD4+ T cells sorted from blood. The subset: CD45RA-negative fraction. Every receptor here comes from a man younger than 35 in good health.

CDR3: CASSFDPETTNEKLFF. DNA of the CDR3: TGTGCCAGCAGCTTTGATCCAGAAACAACTAATGAAAAACTGTTTTTT. The chain is built from TRBV6-6 and TRBJ1-4; D remains unclear. Deletions cut 6 bases from V and 0 bases from J, with 14 bases between. The germline gives CDR1 MNHNY, CDR2 SVGAGI (reference sequence). CDR3 length: 16 amino acids.

J is TRBJ2-7 and V is TRBV5-6; a weak D match, TRBD1 (5 bases). Trimming shortened V by 1 base and J by 5 bases, and 7 bases separated the two germline ends. The CDR3 is 12 residues long. Germline CDR1 is SGHDT and CDR2 is YYEEEE. The CDR3 is CASSLRQNEQYF. DNA for the CDR3: TGTGCCAGCAGCTTGAGACAGAACGAGCAGTACTTC.

The rearrangement uses TRBV29-1 and TRBJ1-3; TRBD1 agrees at 9 bases. Trimming took 4 bases from V and 1 from J; bases not matched to a gene: 8. CDR1 and CDR2 (germline): SQVTM, ANQGSEA. The CDR3 is 16 residues long. The CDR3: CSVGPGQGRSGNTIYF. The CDR3 DNA reads TGCAGCGTTGGTCCTGGACAGGGGAGGTCTGGAAACACCATATATTTT.

This clone was observed a handful of times. The chain is built from TRBV5-1 and TRBJ1-2; D is undetermined. Trimming took 4 bases from V and 10 from J, leaving 23 bases between them. The CDR3 length is 15 residues. Looked up from germline, CDR1 is SGHRS and CDR2 is YFSETQ. The CDR3 loop reads CASSPTVGHSDDYTF. DNA of the CDR3: TGCGCCAGCAGCCCAACGGTTGGGCACTCGGACGACTACACCTTC.

The V gene is TRBV4-1, the J gene TRBJ2-3, with 8 bases that match TRBD2. Germline assignment: CDR1 MGHRA and CDR2 YSYEKL. The CDR3 extends over 16 amino acids. V shed 5 bases, J shed 3 bases, and the junction held 10 bases outside the gene matches. The CDR3 DNA is TGCGCCAGCAGCGCCCGGACTAGCTTTTCGACAGATACGCAGTATTTT. Translation: CASSARTSFSTDTQYF.

The rearrangement links TRBV28 to TRBJ1-5; tentative D call: TRBD1 (5 bases). Germline V CDR1 and CDR2: MDHEN, SYDVKM. Trimming took 4 bases from V and 4 from J, leaving 11 bases between them. This CDR3 region has 14 residues. The DNA for the CDR3 is TGTGCCAGCAGTTACGGGACGGTTAATCAGCCCCAGCATTTT. Its translation is CASSYGTVNQPQHF.

The chain uses TRBV6-5 and TRBJ2-7, with 12 bases lining up with TRBD1. V lost 2 bases and J lost 3; bases outside the gene matches: 2. This CDR3 spans 15 amino acids. CDR1 and CDR2 (germline): MNHEY, SVGAGI. The CDR3 DNA reads as TGTGCCAGCAGTTACGGGACAGGGGGCGACTACGAGCAGTACTTC. It specifies CASSYGTGGDYEQYF.

The V call is TRBV5-4, the J call TRBJ2-5, with TRBD1 identical over 9 bases. Germline CDR1 is SGHNT and CDR2 is YYREEE (reference sequence). This CDR3 is 16 amino acids long. Losses at the gene ends were 4 bases for V and 0 bases for J; bases not matched to a gene: 7. This chain's CDR3 is CASSRRTGANQETQYF. The DNA of the CDR3 is TGTGCCAGCAGCCGCCGGACAGGGGCCAACCAAGAGACCCAGTACTTC. Full variable domain (rest looked up from reference TRBV5-4 and TRBJ2-5): ETGVTQSPTHLIKTRGQQVTLRCSSQSGHNTVSWYQQALGQGPQFIFQYYREEENGRGNFPPRFSGLQFPNYSSELNVNALELDDSALYLCASSRRTGANQETQYFGPGTRLLVL.

The CDR3 nucleotides read TGTGCCAGCAGCATGGGACAGGGACTCTCAGATACGCAGTATTTT. Translating it yields CASSMGQGLSDTQYF. The genes are TRBV5-6 and TRBJ2-3; 9 bases agree with TRBD1. V shed 4 bases and J 4 bases; nucleotides not matched to a gene: 7. CDR1 SGHDT and CDR2 YYEEEE come from the germline V gene. The CDR3 consists of 15 residues. Filled out from reference TRBV5-6 and TRBJ2-3, the complete variable domain reads DAGVTQSPTHLIKTRGQQVTLRCSPKSGHDTVSWYQQALGQGPQFIFQYYEEEERQRGNFPDRFSGHQFPNYSSELNVNALLLGDSALYLCASSMGQGLSDTQYFGPGTRLTVL.

In regard to this clone: A far larger clone is one base from this, pointing to a likely read error. This chain links TRBV10-3 with TRBJ1-2, with D maybe TRBD1 (5 bases). The germline V gene has CDR1 ENHRY and CDR2 SYGVKD. This CDR3 has 15 amino acids. CDR3 in amino acids: CTISEGTEPNYGYTF. The CDR3 coding sequence is TGTACCATCAGTGAGGGGACCGAACCTAACTATGGCTACACCTTC.

The chain recombines TRBV28 with TRBJ2-2; 7 bases fit TRBD1. Germline V gene lookup returns CDR1 MDHEN and CDR2 SYDVKM. J lost 1 base, V lost 9 bases, and 5 bases had no gene match. CDR3 length equals 14 residues. The CDR3, as DNA: TGTGCCAGTCTCCGGACAGGGAACACCGGGGAGCTGTTTTTT. This encodes CASLRTGNTGELFF. The variable domain in full, completed from reference TRBV28 and TRBJ2-2, reads DVKVTQSSRYLVKRTGEKVFLECVQDMDHENMFWYRQDPGLGLRLIYFSYDVKMKEKGDIPEGYSVSREKKERFSLILESASTNQTSMYLCASLRTGNTGELFFGEGSRLTVL.

DNA for the CDR3: TGTGCCAGCAGCTTAATAAGCTCCTACAATGAGCAGTTCTTC. Translation: CASSLISSYNEQFF. The rearrangement joins TRBV5-4 to TRBJ2-1; no firm D call. Trimming pared 2 bases from V and 0 bases from J, leaving 6 bases between. The CDR3 runs 14 residues. The V gene's germline CDR1 is SGHNT and CDR2 YYREEE (reference sequence).

This sequence joins TRBV19 and TRBJ1-6; 10 bases fit TRBD1. CDR1 and CDR2 (germline): LNHDA, SQIVND (reference sequence). There are 16 residues in the CDR3. V lost 5 bases and J lost 6; bases outside the gene matches: 7. The CDR3 loop is CASSFRQGAVNSPLHF. CDR3 nucleotides: TGTGCCAGTAGTTTTCGACAGGGGGCGGTTAATTCACCCCTCCACTTT. The complete variable domain, with remaining parts taken from reference TRBV19 and TRBJ1-6, reads DGGITQSPKYLFRKEGQNVTLSCEQNLNHDAMYWYRQDPGQGLRLIYYSQIVNDFQKGDIAEGYSVSREKKESFPLTVTSAQKNPTAFYLCASSFRQGAVNSPLHFGNGTRLTVT.

The genes are TRBV7-2 and TRBJ1-6, with unresolved D. Germline loops: CDR1 SGHTA, CDR2 FQGNSA. V was cut by 5 bases and J by 6 bases, with 14 bases left in between. The CDR3 spans 15 residues. CDR3 protein: CASSHQTTVNSPLHF. The CDR3 DNA is TGTGCCAGCAGCCACCAAACAACAGTTAATTCACCCCTCCACTTT.

The chain joins TRBV4-1 to TRBJ1-1; TRBD1 matches 8 bases. The ends lost 5 bases at V and 5 bases at J; junction bases unmatched: 7. CDR1 and CDR2 (germline): MGHRA, YSYEKL. There are 14 residues in the CDR3. CDR3 protein: CASSGQGGLTEAFF. The CDR3 DNA sequence: TGCGCCAGCAGCGGACAGGGAGGTTTAACTGAAGCTTTCTTT.

The table lists this clone with a few counts. The J gene is TRBJ2-4, the V gene TRBV30; 7 bases map to TRBD2. CDR1 and CDR2 from the germline V gene are GTSNPN and SVGIG (reference sequence). Trimming took 0 bases from V and 2 from J; bases not matched to a gene: 10. The CDR3 is 17 residues long. CDR3: CAWSVGGGSATKNIQYF. The CDR3 DNA sequence: TGTGCCTGGAGTGTAGGTGGCGGGAGTGCTACCAAAAACATTCAGTACTTC.

The rearrangement links TRBV12-2 to TRBJ2-5; no DNA check was done on the table's D call, TRBD2. TRBV12-2 is listed as a pseudogene. The CDR3 is made up of 17 amino acids. CDR3 in DNA: TGTGCAAGTCGCTCGGATGAGGGGGAGGGCCGGGGAGAGACCCAGTACTTC. Residues: CASRSDEGEGRGETQYF.

The chain joins TRBV5-1 to TRBJ1-1; D is unresolved. Trimming cost V 0 bases and J 4 bases, with 10 bases left between them. Germline assignment: CDR1 SGHRS and CDR2 YFSETQ. CDR3 length: 14 residues. The CDR3 DNA is TGCGCCAGCAGCTTGGCAGAACGGGGCACTGAAGCTTTCTTT. This codes for CASSLAERGTEAFF.

This sequence joins TRBV6-6 and TRBJ2-7, with 9 bases aligning to TRBD2. The CDR3 has 16 amino acids. J lost 6 bases, V lost 0 bases, and 9 bases had no gene match. The germline CDR1 and CDR2 sequences are MNHNY and SVGAGI (reference sequence). CDR3 sequence reads: CASSYSSGTSFVEQYF. For the CDR3, the DNA is TGTGCCAGCAGTTACTCGAGCGGGACTAGCTTCGTCGAGCAGTACTTC.

This clone was seen a handful of times. The gene calls are TRBV5-4 and TRBJ1-5; no clear D. The CDR3 is 17 amino acids. The germline gives CDR1 SGHNT, CDR2 YYREEE (reference sequence). Trimming took 4 bases from V and 2 from J, leaving 19 bases between them. CDR3 sequence reads: CASSRYLALRGNQPQHF. The CDR3, as DNA: TGTGCCAGCAGCCGCTATTTAGCCCTCCGAGGCAATCAGCCCCAGCATTTT. Looking up the rest from reference TRBV5-4 and TRBJ1-5 gives the full variable domain: ETGVTQSPTHLIKTRGQQVTLRCSSQSGHNTVSWYQQALGQGPQFIFQYYREEENGRGNFPPRFSGLQFPNYSSELNVNALELDDSALYLCASSRYLALRGNQPQHFGDGTRLSIL.

The rearrangement links TRBV6-1 to TRBJ2-1, with D unclear. The V and J ends lost 6 bases and 5 bases respectively, with 14 bases between them. The CDR3 is 14 residues long. Germline V gene data show CDR1 as MNHNS and CDR2 as SASEGT. CDR3 DNA: TGTGCCAGCAGGGCCCGTCCGGCAGACAATGAGCAGTTCTTC. Translation gives CASRARPADNEQFF.

The chain links TRBV18 to TRBJ1-1; tentatively, D is TRBD1 (5 bases). CDR3 length: 13 amino acids. Germline CDR1 reads KGHSH; CDR2 reads LQKENI. The V gene lost 0 bases and the J gene lost 10 bases, with 12 bases spanning the gap. CDR3 loop: CASSPPGVELAFF. The CDR3 DNA reads as TGTGCCAGCTCACCACCAGGGGTCGAATTAGCTTTCTTT.

This sequence joins TRBV6-5 and TRBJ1-6, with 8 bases identical to TRBD1. The V gene end was trimmed by 6 bases and the J gene end by 7 bases; junction bases not matched to a gene: 8. CDR1 and CDR2 from the germline V gene are MNHEY and SVGAGI. The CDR3 has 15 residues. The CDR3 coding sequence is TGTGCCAGCAGAAGACAGGGGAACAAAAATTCACCCCTCCACTTT. This encodes CASRRQGNKNSPLHF.